The 8 T cell receptor beta chains below come from one sample, sequenced in a study of CD8 T cells in Susac syndrome. Random hexamers were used to reverse transcribe about 0.45 to 1 ug of RNA. Each CDR3 protein gets one entry after TCRdb re-called the immunoSEQ multiplex PCR reads with MiXCR. The table lists around 95,000 distinct CDR3 sequences, about 96% of them singletons. Sample: CD8+ T cells from PBMCs. The receptors here all came from a human donor with Susac syndrome.

This clonotype was observed a single time. This chain links TRBV3-1 with TRBJ2-3; no firm D call. CDR1 and CDR2 (germline): LGHDT, YNNKEL (reference sequence). The CDR3 contains 12 residues. With 3 bases removed from V and 8 bases from J, the gap between germline ends came to 9 bases. CDR3 loop: CASSQDRSTQYF. The CDR3 DNA sequence: TGTGCCAGCAGCCAGGATAGGAGTACGCAGTATTTT.

The chain uses TRBV9 and TRBJ2-7; perhaps D is TRBD1 or TRBD2 (5 bases each). Germline lookup yields CDR1 SGDLS and CDR2 YYNGEE. The germline V and J ends were trimmed by 4 bases and 0 bases, with 11 bases remaining between them. The CDR3 runs 14 residues. CDR3 coding DNA: TGTGCCAGCAGCCCCTGGGACGGCTCCTACGAGCAGTACTTC. As protein: CASSPWDGSYEQYF.

This chain connects TRBV12-3 or TRBV12-4 to TRBJ2-1; 8 bases match TRBD2. The CDR3 extends over 15 amino acids. Trimming at V came to 4 bases and at J to 4 bases, leaving 6 bases not matched to a gene. The CDR3 DNA follows: TGTGCCAGCAGTTCAAGGCGGGGGGTTTACAATGAGCAGTTCTTC. As protein: CASSSRRGVYNEQFF.

The J gene is TRBJ1-5, the V gene TRBV19; 8 bases fit TRBD1. CDR3 length equals 13 residues. After removal of 6 bases from V and 6 bases from J, the junction contained 4 bases not matched to a gene. Germline V gene lookup returns CDR1 LNHDA and CDR2 SQIVND (reference sequence). CDR3 nucleotide sequence: TGTGCCAGTAGGAAGACAGGGGCTCAGCCCCAGCATTTT. It specifies CASRKTGAQPQHF.

The chain recombines TRBV2 with TRBJ2-5, with D maybe TRBD2 (6 bases). Deletions cut 4 bases from V and 2 bases from J, with 8 bases between. This CDR3 comprises 13 residues. In germline, CDR1 is SNHLY, CDR2 FYNNEI. CDR3 in DNA: TGTGCCAGCAGTGCGACTAGACAAGAGACCCAGTACTTC. Amino acids: CASSATRQETQYF.

This chain uses TRBV29-1 with TRBJ2-7; perhaps TRBD1 as D (6 bases). The CDR3 runs to 13 residues. Trimming removed 4 bases from V and 5 bases from J, with 15 bases in between. CDR1 SQVTM and CDR2 ANQGSEA come from the germline V gene. The chain's CDR3 is CSVVSGALHEQYF. The CDR3 DNA is TGCAGCGTTGTTTCAGGGGCTCTCCACGAGCAGTACTTC.

This chain uses TRBV6-5 with TRBJ1-2; 8 nucleotides match TRBD1. The CDR3 has 13 residues. Germline lookup yields CDR1 MNHEY and CDR2 SVGAGI. The V segment lost 6 bases and the J segment 4 bases; nucleotides outside the gene matches: 4. The CDR3 nucleotides are TGTGCCAGCAGCCGGACAGGGACCTATGGCTACACCTTC. This translates into CASSRTGTYGYTF.

The genes are TRBV28 and TRBJ2-7; D gene ambiguous. Trimming took 3 bases from V and 0 from J, leaving 6 bases between them. The CDR3 sequence is 13 residues long. In germline, CDR1 is MDHEN, CDR2 SYDVKM. In DNA, the CDR3 is TGTGCCAGCAGTTTTGCCAGCTCCTACGAGCAGTACTTC. As protein: CASSFASSYEQYF.